This entry lists 23 T cell receptor beta chains sequenced from one sample in a study of cytomegalovirus exposure and HLA in healthy donors. PCR primers comprised 60 Vbeta and 13 Jbeta primers. The data were produced by immunoSEQ multiplex PCR, yet TCRdb's version contains in-frame clones alone and is incomplete. Seen here are a few hundred thousand clones, about 80% observed once, and the top ten hold 8%. The specimen was PBMCs. Receptors originate from a woman aged 55-69 years in good health and CMV-seropositive.

The CDR3 DNA sequence: TGCGCCAGCAGTCAATCGGGGGGGGAAACAGGGTCGCAAGCTTTCTTT. Its translation: CASSQSGGETGSQAFF. V usage is TRBV23-1 and J usage is TRBJ1-1, with D possibly matching TRBD1 (6 bases). TRBV23-1 is labeled an ORF, and its function is uncertain. The V and J ends lost 0 bases and 9 bases respectively, with 20 bases between them. This CDR3 is built from 16 residues.

The J gene is TRBJ2-5, the V gene TRBV2; 14 bases align to TRBD2. V gave up 6 bases and J gave up 7 bases; unmatched junction bases: 7. Germline values: CDR1 SNHLY, CDR2 FYNNEI. The CDR3 has 15 amino acids. CDR3: CASRGTSGRVGTQYF. CDR3 nucleotides: TGTGCCAGCAGAGGGACTAGCGGGAGAGTGGGGACCCAGTACTTC.

The V gene is TRBV13, the J gene TRBJ2-3; 9 bases agree with TRBD2. The V and J ends lost 1 base and 4 bases, in that order; junction bases with no gene match: 6. This CDR3 contains 16 residues. Per the germline V gene, CDR1 is PRHDT and CDR2 is FYEKMQ (reference sequence). DNA for the CDR3: TGTGCCAGCAGCTTAGAGATTAGCGGGAGTGCAGATACGCAGTATTTT. Translation: CASSLEISGSADTQYF.

The chain couples TRBV5-1 to TRBJ2-1, with TRBD1 identical over 7 bases. The junction had 13 bases not matched to a gene; V was cut back by 4 bases and J by 6 bases. Germline CDR1 SGHRS, CDR2 YFSETQ. The CDR3 extends over 16 amino acids. CDR3 region: CASSVTAWDSSNEQFF. In DNA, the CDR3 is TGCGCCAGCAGCGTCACTGCTTGGGACAGTTCCAATGAGCAGTTCTTC. The full variable domain, rest sourced from reference TRBV5-1 and TRBJ2-1, is KAGVTQTPRYLIKTRGQQVTLSCSPISGHRSVSWYQQTPGQGLQFLFEYFSETQRNKGNFPGRFSGRQFSNSRSEMNVSTLELGDSALYLCASSVTAWDSSNEQFFGPGTRLTVL.

This clone appeared a single time. V usage is TRBV7-9 and J usage is TRBJ1-2; TRBD1 agrees at 10 bases. Trimming cost V 5 bases and J 7 bases; bases outside gene matches: 13. Germline V gene lookup returns CDR1 SEHNR and CDR2 FQNEAQ (reference sequence). CDR3 length: 16 amino acids. This chain's CDR3 is CASSPTGGVLVVGYTF. CDR3 nucleotides: TGTGCCAGCAGCCCGACAGGGGGCGTCTTAGTCGTTGGCTACACCTTC. Based on the CDR3 plus reference TRBV7-9 and TRBJ1-2, the full variable domain is DTGVSQNPRHKITKRGQNVTFRCDPISEHNRLYWYRQTLGQGPEFLTYFQNEAQLEKSRLLSDRFSAERPKGSFSTLEIQRTEQGDSAMYLCASSPTGGVLVVGYTFGSGTRLTVV.

This clone was detected only a few times. The J gene is TRBJ1-2, the V gene TRBV29-1, with D uncertain. CDR3 length equals 11 residues. Germline assignment: CDR1 SQVTM and CDR2 ANQGSEA. The V end lost 4 bases, the J end lost 5 bases, and 8 bases lay between the germline ends. As DNA, the CDR3 is TGCAGCGTTGGAACAAATTATGGCTACACCTTC. Encoded protein: CSVGTNYGYTF.

The chain is built from TRBV11-3 and TRBJ2-3; 8 bases are a match to TRBD2. V shed 5 bases, J shed 4 bases, and the junction held 5 bases outside the gene matches. This CDR3 is 14 amino acids long. Per germline, CDR1 SGHNT and CDR2 YENEEA. The CDR3 spells CASSVGRAADTQYF. DNA for the CDR3: TGTGCCAGCAGCGTCGGGAGGGCCGCAGATACGCAGTATTTT.

The chain is built from TRBV5-6 and TRBJ1-2; D might be TRBD1 (5 bases). V lost 2 bases and J lost 6, with 11 bases in between. The germline V gene has CDR1 SGHDT and CDR2 YYEEEE. The CDR3 totals 13 residues. As DNA, the CDR3 is TGTGCCAGCAGCTTCGACAGACTTAATGGCTACACCTTC. Translation gives CASSFDRLNGYTF. Looking up the rest from reference TRBV5-6 and TRBJ1-2 gives the full variable domain: DAGVTQSPTHLIKTRGQQVTLRCSPKSGHDTVSWYQQALGQGPQFIFQYYEEEERQRGNFPDRFSGHQFPNYSSELNVNALLLGDSALYLCASSFDRLNGYTFGSGTRLTVV.

The sample holds a few counts of this clone. V usage is TRBV10-3 and J usage is TRBJ1-1; D is uncertain. CDR1 and CDR2 (germline): ENHRY, SYGVKD. The V end lost 0 bases, the J end lost 0 bases, and 5 bases lay between the germline ends. This CDR3 contains 14 residues. CDR3 sequence: CAISESVVNTEAFF. The CDR3 DNA reads as TGTGCCATCAGTGAGTCCGTCGTGAACACTGAAGCTTTCTTT.

This chain links TRBV4-2 with TRBJ2-2, with a weak D call TRBD2 (5 bases). The CDR3 is 13 amino acids. Germline V gene lookup returns CDR1 LGHNA and CDR2 YNFKEQ. Trimming took off 4 bases at V and 6 bases at J, with 9 bases between the two ends. This CDR3 reads CASSLGVPGELFF. As DNA, the CDR3 is TGTGCCAGCAGCCTCGGGGTACCCGGGGAGCTGTTTTTT.

This chain connects TRBV6-5 to TRBJ1-1, with D possibly matching TRBD1 (5 bases). The CDR3 has 14 amino acids. The germline V gene encodes CDR1 MNHEY and CDR2 SVGAGI. Trimming cost V 6 bases and J 1 base, with 12 bases left between them. CDR3 DNA: TGTGCCAGCAGCCGGGGGGGGAGGAACACTGAAGCTTTCTTT. The encoded protein is CASSRGGRNTEAFF.

This clone appeared a single time. The V gene is TRBV27, the J gene TRBJ1-5; D gene ambiguous. Germline V gene sequence: CDR1 MNHEY, CDR2 SMNVEV (reference sequence). Trimming removed 3 bases at V and 0 bases at J, with 9 bases between. This CDR3 is built from 15 residues. CDR3 protein: CASSFSPYSNQPQHF. CDR3 bases: TGTGCCAGCAGTTTCAGTCCGTATAGCAATCAGCCCCAGCATTTT.

The chain combines TRBV9 with TRBJ2-1; D not certain. The V gene's germline CDR1 is SGDLS and CDR2 YYNGEE. The CDR3 length is 13 residues. Trimming stripped 4 bases from V and 9 bases from J, with 14 bases between. Written as DNA, the CDR3 is TGTGCCAGCAGCTTCCGATCTAATGGTGAGCAGTTCTTC. Protein sequence: CASSFRSNGEQFF. The full variable domain, rest sourced from reference TRBV9 and TRBJ2-1, is DSGVTQTPKHLITATGQRVTLRCSPRSGDLSVYWYQQSLDQGLQFLIQYYNGEERAKGNILERFSAQQFPDLHSELNLSSLELGDSALYFCASSFRSNGEQFFGPGTRLTVL.

The chain is built from TRBV11-2 and TRBJ2-7, with a possible D match to TRBD1 (5 bases). The V end was cut by 5 bases, the J end by 0 bases, with 11 bases between. The CDR3 has 14 residues. Germline lookup yields CDR1 SGHAT and CDR2 FQNNGV. The CDR3 spells CASSPWGPSYEQYF. CDR3 nucleotide sequence: TGTGCCAGCAGCCCCTGGGGCCCCTCCTACGAGCAGTACTTC. Using reference TRBV11-2 and TRBJ2-7 for the parts outside the CDR3, the full variable domain is EAGVAQSPRYKIIEKRQSVAFWCNPISGHATLYWYQQILGQGPKLLIQFQNNGVVDDSQLPKDRFSAERLKGVDSTLKIQPAKLEDSAVYLCASSPWGPSYEQYFGPGTRLTVT.

The V call is TRBV5-1, the J call TRBJ2-5, with TRBD2 matching over 10 bases. Germline trimming cut 4 bases from V and 5 bases from J; bases unmatched to any gene: 8. The germline V gene encodes CDR1 SGHRS and CDR2 YFSETQ. The CDR3 runs 15 residues. CDR3 DNA: TGCGCCAGCAGCGACCCACTAGCGGGGTGGGAGACCCAGTACTTC. Its translation: CASSDPLAGWETQYF.

This clone was recorded only once. Other DNA sequences in the same sample also yield this CDR3. The chain is built from TRBV5-1 and TRBJ2-5; 8 bases line up with TRBD2. Germline V gene lookup returns CDR1 SGHRS and CDR2 YFSETQ. The CDR3 length is 13 residues. J was trimmed by 1 base and V by 5 bases; bases with no gene match: 1. The CDR3 region is CASRREVQETQYF. The DNA of the CDR3 is TGCGCCAGCAGGCGGGAGGTCCAAGAGACCCAGTACTTC.

The chain carries TRBV5-4 and TRBJ1-2; D is uncertain. The V end was cut by 5 bases, the J end by 5 bases, with 16 bases between. The CDR3 has 14 amino acids. CDR1 is SGHNT, CDR2 YYREEE, per germline (reference sequence). CDR3 in DNA: TGTGCCAGCAGTTCCTCTCAGATCCCTTATGGCTACACCTTC. This translates into CASSSSQIPYGYTF.

This clone was observed a few times. The chain combines TRBV6-1 with TRBJ1-1; D not resolved. Trimming stripped 6 bases from V and 6 bases from J, with 17 bases between. Germline CDR1 is MNHNS and CDR2 is SASEGT. This CDR3 spans 14 amino acids. CDR3 DNA: TGTGCCAGCAGCGTTAAGGGAGGTAATGCTGAAGCTTTCTTT. Translated, it gives CASSVKGGNAEAFF.

Only one count was recorded for this clone. J is TRBJ2-3 and V is TRBV2; D gene ambiguous. This CDR3 has 13 residues. Between the trimmed V and J ends, which lost 6 bases and 2 bases, there was a span of 9 bases. Germline-derived CDR1 and CDR2 are SNHLY and FYNNEI. The CDR3 spells CASRPDFTDTQYF. In nucleotides, the CDR3 is TGTGCCAGCAGGCCCGACTTCACAGATACGCAGTATTTT. The full variable domain, rest sourced from reference TRBV2 and TRBJ2-3, is EPEVTQTPSHQVTQMGQEVILRCVPISNHLYFYWYRQILGQKVEFLVSFYNNEISEKSEIFDDQFSVERPDGSNFTLKIRSTKLEDSAMYFCASRPDFTDTQYFGPGTRLTVL.

The J gene is TRBJ2-5, the V gene TRBV2, with TRBD2 matching 7 bases. Judging by the DNA end, TRBJ2-7 fits better; the J call may be wrong. The CDR3 extends over 14 amino acids. CDR1 is SNHLY and CDR2 is FYNNEI in the germline V gene. The DNA for the CDR3 is TGTGCCAGCAGTGAAGGCGGGAGCCCCTACGAGCAGTACTTC. Amino acids: CASSEGGSPYEQYF.

V is TRBV28 and J is TRBJ2-7; TRBD2 agrees at 9 bases. This CDR3 contains 14 residues. J lost 7 bases, V lost 6 bases, and 10 bases had no gene match. Germline assignment: CDR1 MDHEN and CDR2 SYDVKM. CDR3 nucleotide sequence: TGTGCCAGCAGCCTGAGCGGGGGGCAGGGTGAGCAGTACTTC. It specifies CASSLSGGQGEQYF. Using reference TRBV28 and TRBJ2-7 for the parts outside the CDR3, the full variable domain is DVKVTQSSRYLVKRTGEKVFLECVQDMDHENMFWYRQDPGLGLRLIYFSYDVKMKEKGDIPEGYSVSREKKERFSLILESASTNQTSMYLCASSLSGGQGEQYFGPGTRLTVT.

This clone was counted a single time. V and J are TRBV30 and TRBJ1-4, with D perhaps TRBD1 (6 bases). Trimming took 5 bases from V and 7 from J, leaving 17 bases between them. The CDR3 totals 14 residues. CDR1 and CDR2 from the germline V gene are GTSNPN and SVGIG (reference sequence). The CDR3 bases are TGTGCCTGGGGTACCGGGGGCGGGGGTGAAAAACTGTTTTTT. This gives the protein CAWGTGGGGEKLFF. Full variable domain (remainder filled in from reference TRBV30 and TRBJ1-4): SQTIHQWPATLVQPVGSPLSLECTVEGTSNPNLYWYRQAAGRGLQLLFYSVGIGQISSEVPQNLSASRPQDRQFILSSKKLLLSDSGFYLCAWGTGGGGEKLFFGSGTQLSVL.

The chain has TRBV5-1 and TRBJ2-2, with no clear D. V dropped 0 bases and J dropped 4 bases, with 4 bases sitting between them. This CDR3 comprises 13 residues. Germline V gene data show CDR1 as SGHRS and CDR2 as YFSETQ. CDR3 residues: CASSLDSTGELFF. CDR3 bases: TGCGCCAGCAGCTTGGACAGCACCGGGGAGCTGTTTTTT. Combining the CDR3 with reference TRBV5-1 and TRBJ2-2 gives the whole variable domain KAGVTQTPRYLIKTRGQQVTLSCSPISGHRSVSWYQQTPGQGLQFLFEYFSETQRNKGNFPGRFSGRQFSNSRSEMNVSTLELGDSALYLCASSLDSTGELFFGEGSRLTVL.